The rows below give T cell receptor beta chains drawn from one sample of a study of blood T cell repertoires in COVID-19. This table comes from immunoSEQ multiplex PCR, and its TCRdb copy is limited to in-frame clones, with some not included. The sample lists roughly 340,000 clones, around 90% seen once, with more than 3% in the top ten. Source material: peripheral blood. The receptor source for this set is a woman aged 18 to 35 who had recovered from COVID-19. Both conserved end residues are trimmed from each CDR3. The order of the fields is J gene, V gene, CDR3 protein.

J: TRBJ2-1
V: TRBV7-2
CDR3: ASRLDSSYNEQF

J: TRBJ2-2
V: TRBV5-1
CDR3: ASSSGLAGGELF

J: TRBJ2-1
V: TRBV2
CDR3: ASSEALRGLSSQL

J: TRBJ2-3
V: TRBV6-5
CDR3: ASSPTGESTDTQY

J: TRBJ2-5
V: TRBV28
CDR3: ASRGDRGLETQY

J: TRBJ1-2
V: TRBV7-2
CDR3: ASSLAGGFNLNYGYT

J: TRBJ1-4
V: TRBV28
CDR3: ASSFREKLF

J: TRBJ1-5
V: TRBV27
CDR3: ASSLNRGSNQPQH

J: TRBJ2-1
V: TRBV30
CDR3: AWGLAGVNEQF

J: TRBJ2-3
V: TRBV18
CDR3: ASSPPYRAGTDTQY

J: TRBJ2-5
V: TRBV24-1
CDR3: ATSDVQGPGETQY

J: TRBJ1-2
V: TRBV3-1/TRBV3-2
CDR3: ASSQEGTYGYT

J: TRBJ2-1
V: TRBV7-6
CDR3: ASTARAVSSGRNEQF

J: TRBJ2-5
V: TRBV12-3/TRBV12-4
CDR3: ASSFRVPETQY

J: TRBJ1-2
V: TRBV19
CDR3: ASSIDHRDRILYGYDT

J: TRBJ1-2
V: TRBV6-5
CDR3: ASSYSTGFNYGYT

J: TRBJ2-5
V: TRBV3-1/TRBV3-2
CDR3: ASSQVQGTRETQY

J: TRBJ2-3
V: TRBV30
CDR3: AWNTDRGMDTQY

J: TRBJ2-3
V: TRBV18
CDR3: ASSPLLSTDTQY

J: TRBJ1-1
V: TRBV2
CDR3: ASSPEYSLTEAF

J: TRBJ2-1
V: TRBV7-9
CDR3: ASSNLRTSGRAYNEQF

J: TRBJ2-3
V: TRBV9
CDR3: ASSVEPGLAGGTQY

J: TRBJ2-1
V: TRBV6-4
CDR3: ASSDHGPGHGVNEQF

J: TRBJ1-1
V: TRBV5-4
CDR3: ASSLGTGTENTEAF

J: TRBJ2-2
V: TRBV9
CDR3: ASSPTSAGELF

J: TRBJ1-4
V: TRBV7-9
CDR3: ASSFSRSTNEKLF

J: TRBJ1-1
V: TRBV2
CDR3: ASSREGDTEAF

J: TRBJ2-5
V: TRBV11-3
CDR3: ASTASKSGYGETQY

J: TRBJ1-1
V: TRBV28
CDR3: ASILNTEAF

J: TRBJ1-6
V: TRBV3-1/TRBV3-2
CDR3: ASSQDRQGVSPLH

J: TRBJ1-6
V: TRBV2
CDR3: ASSDLSSPLH

J: TRBJ2-3
V: TRBV19
CDR3: ASSKGQGVTDTQY

J: TRBJ2-1
V: TRBV6-4
CDR3: ASSPAPVAGSEQF

J: TRBJ2-3
V: TRBV19
CDR3: ASSSTGNTQY